The entry below gives a single TCR beta chain sequence along with its context. Its antigen is not identified. V shed 5 bases and J shed 5 bases, with 22 bases lying between them. The CDR3 sequence is 17 residues long. The germline V gene has CDR1 SGHTA and CDR2 FQGNSA. This table comes from immunoSEQ multiplex PCR, and its TCRdb copy is limited to in-frame clones, with some not included. The profile shows some 54,000 clones, 94% of them singletons. The source of the sample is a study of T cells after posttransplantation cyclophosphamide. Study findings and constraints: Donor CD8+ memory clones often dominated recipient blood repertoires at later times.

The material sequenced was PBMCs. This TCR was sampled from a woman aged 25 to 39 in good health and a related stem cell transplant donor. This rearrangement joins TRBV7-2 to TRBJ1-5; D is unclear. The CDR3 spells CASSQAGRGYRDQPQHF. CDR3 coding DNA: TGTGCCAGCAGCCAGGCAGGTCGGGGTTATCGGGATCAGCCCCAGCATTTT.